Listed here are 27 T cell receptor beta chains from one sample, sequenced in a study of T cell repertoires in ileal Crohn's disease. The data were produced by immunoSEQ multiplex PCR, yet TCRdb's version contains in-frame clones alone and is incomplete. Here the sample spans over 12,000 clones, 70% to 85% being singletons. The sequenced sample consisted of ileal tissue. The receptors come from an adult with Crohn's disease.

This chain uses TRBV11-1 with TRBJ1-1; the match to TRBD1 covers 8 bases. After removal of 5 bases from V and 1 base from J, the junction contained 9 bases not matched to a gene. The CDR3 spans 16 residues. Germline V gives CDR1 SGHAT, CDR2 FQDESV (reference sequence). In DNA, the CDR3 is TGTGCCAGCAGCGACCAGGACAGGGTGGGGAACACTGAAGCTTTCTTT. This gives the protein CASSDQDRVGNTEAFF.

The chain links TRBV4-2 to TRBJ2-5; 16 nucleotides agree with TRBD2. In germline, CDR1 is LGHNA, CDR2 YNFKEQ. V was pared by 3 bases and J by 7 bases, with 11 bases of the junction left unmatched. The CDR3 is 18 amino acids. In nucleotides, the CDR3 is TGTGCCAGCAGCCAGGGACTAGCGGGAGGGATGGGTGGTGGGACCCAGTACTTC. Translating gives CASSQGLAGGMGGGTQYF.

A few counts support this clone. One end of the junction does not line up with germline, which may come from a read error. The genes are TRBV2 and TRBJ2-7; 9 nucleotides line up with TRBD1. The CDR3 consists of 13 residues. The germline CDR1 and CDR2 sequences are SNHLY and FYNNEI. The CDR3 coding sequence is TGTGCCAGCAGTGTACCGTTACAGGGGGCGCAGGACTTC. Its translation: CASSVPLQGAQDF.

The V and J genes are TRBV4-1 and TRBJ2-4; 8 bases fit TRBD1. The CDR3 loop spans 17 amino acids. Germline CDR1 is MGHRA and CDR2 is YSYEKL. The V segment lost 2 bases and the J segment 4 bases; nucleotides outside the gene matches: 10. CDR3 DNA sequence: TGCGCCAGCAGCCAAAGAGGTCCCGGGACAGGTAAAAACATTCAGTACTTC. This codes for CASSQRGPGTGKNIQYF.

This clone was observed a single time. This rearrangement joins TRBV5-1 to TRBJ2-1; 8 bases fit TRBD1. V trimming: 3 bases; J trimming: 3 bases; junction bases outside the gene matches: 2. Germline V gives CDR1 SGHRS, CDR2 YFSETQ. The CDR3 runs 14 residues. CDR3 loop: CASSSDRVYNEQFF. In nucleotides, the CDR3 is TGCGCCAGCAGCTCGGACAGGGTCTACAATGAGCAGTTCTTC.

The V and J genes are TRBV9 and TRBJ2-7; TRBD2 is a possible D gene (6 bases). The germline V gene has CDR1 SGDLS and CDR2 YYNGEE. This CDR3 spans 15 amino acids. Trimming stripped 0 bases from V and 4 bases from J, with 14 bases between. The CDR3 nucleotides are TGTGCCAGCAGCGTAGAAGACGGGAGTGGGTACGAGCAGTACTTC. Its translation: CASSVEDGSGYEQYF.

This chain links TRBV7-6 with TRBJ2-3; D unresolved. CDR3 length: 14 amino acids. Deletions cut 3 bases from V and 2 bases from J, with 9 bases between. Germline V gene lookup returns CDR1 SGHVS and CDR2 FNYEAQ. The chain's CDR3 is CASSFGTLTDTQYF. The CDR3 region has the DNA TGTGCCAGCAGCTTCGGTACCCTCACAGATACGCAGTATTTT.

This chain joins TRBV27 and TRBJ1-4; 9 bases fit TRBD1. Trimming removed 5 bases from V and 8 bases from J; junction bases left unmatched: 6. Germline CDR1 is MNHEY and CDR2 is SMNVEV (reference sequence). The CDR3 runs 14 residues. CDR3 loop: CASSLTGGREKLFF. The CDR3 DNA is TGTGCCAGCAGTCTAACAGGGGGCAGGGAAAAACTGTTTTTT.

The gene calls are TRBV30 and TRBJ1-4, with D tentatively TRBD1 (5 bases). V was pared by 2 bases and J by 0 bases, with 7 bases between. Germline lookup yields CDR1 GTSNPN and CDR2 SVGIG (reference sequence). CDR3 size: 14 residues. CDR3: CAWSRTTTNEKLFF. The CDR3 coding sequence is TGTGCCTGGAGTCGGACAACAACTAATGAAAAACTGTTTTTT.

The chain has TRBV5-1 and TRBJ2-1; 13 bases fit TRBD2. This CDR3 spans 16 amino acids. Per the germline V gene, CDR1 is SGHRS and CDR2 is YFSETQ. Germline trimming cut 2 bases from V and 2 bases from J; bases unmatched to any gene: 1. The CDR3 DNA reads TGCGCCAGCAGCTTTACTAGCGGGGGGGCCTACAATGAGCAGTTCTTC. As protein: CASSFTSGGAYNEQFF.

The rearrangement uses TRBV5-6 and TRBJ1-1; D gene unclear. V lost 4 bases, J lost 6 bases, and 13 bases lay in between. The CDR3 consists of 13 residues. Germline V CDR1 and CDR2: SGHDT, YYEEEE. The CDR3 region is CASSKAQVAEAFF. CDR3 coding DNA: TGTGCCAGCAGCAAGGCCCAGGTCGCTGAAGCTTTCTTT.

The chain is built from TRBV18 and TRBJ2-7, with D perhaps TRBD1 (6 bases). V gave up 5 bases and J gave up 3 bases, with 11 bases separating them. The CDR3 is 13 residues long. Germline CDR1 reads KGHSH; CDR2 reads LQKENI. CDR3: CASSKDRNYEQYF. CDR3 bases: TGTGCCAGCTCAAAGGACAGAAACTACGAGCAGTACTTC.

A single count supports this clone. CDR3 in amino acids: CASSLSGQAQETQYF. The CDR3 DNA reads TGTGCCAGCAGCTTAAGCGGCCAGGCCCAAGAGACCCAGTACTTC. The chain couples TRBV7-9 to TRBJ2-5; TRBD2 might be the D (5 bases). With 2 bases removed from V and 1 base from J, the gap between germline ends came to 11 bases. Germline CDR1 reads SEHNR; CDR2 reads FQNEAQ (reference sequence). This CDR3 has 15 amino acids.

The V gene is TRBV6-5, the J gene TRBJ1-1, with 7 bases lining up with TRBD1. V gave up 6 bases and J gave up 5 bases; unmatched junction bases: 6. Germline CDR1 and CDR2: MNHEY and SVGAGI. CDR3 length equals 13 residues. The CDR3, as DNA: TGTGCCAGCAGCCCTACAGGGGAAACTGAAGCTTTCTTT. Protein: CASSPTGETEAFF.

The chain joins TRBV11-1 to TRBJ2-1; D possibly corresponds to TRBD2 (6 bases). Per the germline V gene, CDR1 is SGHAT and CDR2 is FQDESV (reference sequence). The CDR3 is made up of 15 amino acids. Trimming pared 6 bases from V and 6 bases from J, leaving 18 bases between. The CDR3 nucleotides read TGTGCCAGCAGGCTTTTAGCGGTTGGAGGCAATGAGCAGTTCTTC. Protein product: CASRLLAVGGNEQFF. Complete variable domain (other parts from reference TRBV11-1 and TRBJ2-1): EAEVAQSPRYKITEKSQAVAFWCDPISGHATLYWYRQILGQGPELLVQFQDESVVDDSQLPKDRFSAERLKGVDSTLKIQPAELGDSAMYLCASRLLAVGGNEQFFGPGTRLTVL.

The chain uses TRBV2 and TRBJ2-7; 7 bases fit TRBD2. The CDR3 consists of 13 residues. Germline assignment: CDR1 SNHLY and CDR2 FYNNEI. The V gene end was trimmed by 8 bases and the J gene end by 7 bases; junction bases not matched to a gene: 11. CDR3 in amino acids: CASGMGEGREQYF. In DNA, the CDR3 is TGTGCCAGCGGAATGGGGGAGGGCAGGGAGCAGTACTTC.

As DNA, the CDR3 is TGTGCCAGTAGTATCTTCAGCGGGGCCTCCTACGAGCAGTACTTC. It codes for CASSIFSGASYEQYF. The V and J genes are TRBV19 and TRBJ2-7; 7 bases line up with TRBD2. Germline values: CDR1 LNHDA, CDR2 SQIVND (reference sequence). V lost 3 bases to trimming and J lost 0 bases; unmatched junction nucleotides: 5. CDR3 length: 15 residues. The full variable domain, with the rest looked up from reference TRBV19 and TRBJ2-7, is DGGITQSPKYLFRKEGQNVTLSCEQNLNHDAMYWYRQDPGQGLRLIYYSQIVNDFQKGDIAEGYSVSREKKESFPLTVTSAQKNPTAFYLCASSIFSGASYEQYFGPGTRLTVT.

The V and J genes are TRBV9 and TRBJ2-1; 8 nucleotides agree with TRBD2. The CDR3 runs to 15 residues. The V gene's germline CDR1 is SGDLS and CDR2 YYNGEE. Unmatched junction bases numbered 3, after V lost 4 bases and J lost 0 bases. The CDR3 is CASSTGGYSYNEQFF. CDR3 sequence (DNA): TGTGCCAGCAGCACGGGGGGGTACTCCTACAATGAGCAGTTCTTC.

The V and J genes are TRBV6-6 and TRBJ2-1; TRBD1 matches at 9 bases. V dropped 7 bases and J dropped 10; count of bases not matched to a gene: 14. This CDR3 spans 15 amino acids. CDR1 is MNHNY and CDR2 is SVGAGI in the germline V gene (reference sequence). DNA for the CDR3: TGTGCCAGCACCCAAACGGGACAGGGAGGAGAGGAGCAGTTCTTC. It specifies CASTQTGQGGEEQFF.

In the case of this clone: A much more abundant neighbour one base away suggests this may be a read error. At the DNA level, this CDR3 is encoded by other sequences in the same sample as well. The chain's CDR3 is CASSEGLAGVYEQYF. CDR3 in DNA: TGCGCCAGCAGTGAGGGACTAGCGGGAGTGTACGAGCAGTACTTC. This sequence joins TRBV10-1 and TRBJ2-7, with 13 bases aligning to TRBD2. Germline V lookup: CDR1 WNHNN, CDR2 SYGVQD (reference sequence). The CDR3 loop spans 15 amino acids. V dropped 2 bases and J dropped 4; count of bases not matched to a gene: 2.

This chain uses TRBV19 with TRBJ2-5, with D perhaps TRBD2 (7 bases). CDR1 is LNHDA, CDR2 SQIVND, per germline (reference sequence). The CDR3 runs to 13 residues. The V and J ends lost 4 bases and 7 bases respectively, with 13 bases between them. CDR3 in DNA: TGTGCCAGTAGTACCGCGGGGGCTGGGACCCAGTACTTC. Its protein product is CASSTAGAGTQYF.

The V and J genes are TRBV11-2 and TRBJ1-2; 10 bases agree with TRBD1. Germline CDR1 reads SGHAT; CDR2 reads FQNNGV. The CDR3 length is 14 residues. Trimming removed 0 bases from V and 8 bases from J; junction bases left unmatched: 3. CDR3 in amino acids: CASSLERTGGGYTF. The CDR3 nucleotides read TGTGCCAGCAGCTTAGAAAGGACAGGGGGAGGCTACACCTTC.

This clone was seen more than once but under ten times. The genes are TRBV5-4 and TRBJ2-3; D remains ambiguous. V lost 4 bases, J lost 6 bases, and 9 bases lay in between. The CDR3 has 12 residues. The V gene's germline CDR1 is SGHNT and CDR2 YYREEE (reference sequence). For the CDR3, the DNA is TGTGCCAGCAGCCCCGTACGGGATACGCAGTATTTT. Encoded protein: CASSPVRDTQYF. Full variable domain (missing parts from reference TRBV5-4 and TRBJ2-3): ETGVTQSPTHLIKTRGQQVTLRCSSQSGHNTVSWYQQALGQGPQFIFQYYREEENGRGNFPPRFSGLQFPNYSSELNVNALELDDSALYLCASSPVRDTQYFGPGTRLTVL.

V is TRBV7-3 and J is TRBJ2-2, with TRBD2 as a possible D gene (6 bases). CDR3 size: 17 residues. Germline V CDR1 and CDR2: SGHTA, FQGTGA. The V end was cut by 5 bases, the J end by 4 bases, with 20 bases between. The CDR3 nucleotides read TGTGCCAGCAGCCCCCTGGCGGGAAGGCAGGGCACCGGGGAGCTGTTTTTT. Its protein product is CASSPLAGRQGTGELFF.

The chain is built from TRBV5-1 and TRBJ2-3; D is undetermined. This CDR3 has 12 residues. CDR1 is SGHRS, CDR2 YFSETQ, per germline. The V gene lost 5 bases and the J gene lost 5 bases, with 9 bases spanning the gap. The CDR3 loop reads CASRDEEDTQYF. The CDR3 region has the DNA TGCGCCAGCAGAGATGAGGAAGATACGCAGTATTTT.

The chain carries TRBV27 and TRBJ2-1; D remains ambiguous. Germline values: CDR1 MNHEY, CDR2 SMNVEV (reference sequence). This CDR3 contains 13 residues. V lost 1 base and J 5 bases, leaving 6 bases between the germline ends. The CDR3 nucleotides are TGTGCCAGCAGTTTATTTTCCGACAATGAGCAGTTCTTC. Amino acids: CASSLFSDNEQFF.

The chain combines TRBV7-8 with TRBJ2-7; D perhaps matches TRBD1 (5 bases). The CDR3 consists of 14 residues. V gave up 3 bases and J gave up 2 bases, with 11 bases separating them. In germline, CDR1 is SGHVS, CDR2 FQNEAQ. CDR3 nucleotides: TGTGCCAGCAGCTTCGCCGACAGTACCTACGAGCAGTACTTC. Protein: CASSFADSTYEQYF.